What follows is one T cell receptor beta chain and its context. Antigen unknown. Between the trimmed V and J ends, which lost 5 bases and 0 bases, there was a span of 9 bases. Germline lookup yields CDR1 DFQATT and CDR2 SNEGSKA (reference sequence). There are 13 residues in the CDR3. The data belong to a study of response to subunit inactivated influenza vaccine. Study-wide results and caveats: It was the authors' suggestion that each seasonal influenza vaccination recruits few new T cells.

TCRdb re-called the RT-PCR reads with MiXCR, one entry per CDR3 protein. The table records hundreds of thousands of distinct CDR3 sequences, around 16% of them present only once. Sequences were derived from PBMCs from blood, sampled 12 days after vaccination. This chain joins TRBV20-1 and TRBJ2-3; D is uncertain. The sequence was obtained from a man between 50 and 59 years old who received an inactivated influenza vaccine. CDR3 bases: TGCAGTGCTCTCCGCGAAAGCACAGATACGCAGTATTTT. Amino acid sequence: CSALRESTDTQYF.